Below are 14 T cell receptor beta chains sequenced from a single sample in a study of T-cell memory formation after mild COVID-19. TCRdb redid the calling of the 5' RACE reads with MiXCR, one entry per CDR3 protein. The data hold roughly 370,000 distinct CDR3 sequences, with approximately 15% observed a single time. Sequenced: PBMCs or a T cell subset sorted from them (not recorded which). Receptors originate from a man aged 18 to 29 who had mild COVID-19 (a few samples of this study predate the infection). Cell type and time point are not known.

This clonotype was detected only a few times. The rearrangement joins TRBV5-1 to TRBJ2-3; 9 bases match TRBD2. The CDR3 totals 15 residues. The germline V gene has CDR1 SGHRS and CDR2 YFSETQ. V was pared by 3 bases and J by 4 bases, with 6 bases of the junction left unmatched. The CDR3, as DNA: TGCGCCAGCAGCTGGGCGGGGGGGCCGTCAGATACGCAGTATTTT. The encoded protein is CASSWAGGPSDTQYF.

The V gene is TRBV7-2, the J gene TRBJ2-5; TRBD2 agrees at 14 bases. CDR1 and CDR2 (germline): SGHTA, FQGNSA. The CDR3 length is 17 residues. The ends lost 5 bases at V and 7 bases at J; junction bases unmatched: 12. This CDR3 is CASSPTPTSGGEGTQYF. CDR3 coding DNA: TGTGCCAGCAGCCCTACCCCGACTAGCGGGGGGGAGGGGACCCAGTACTTC.

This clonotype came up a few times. CDR3 nucleotides: TGTGCCAGCAGCTTAGCGGTGGTTAGCTCCTACAATGAGCAGTTCTTC. It translates to CASSLAVVSSYNEQFF. The V and J genes are TRBV7-2 and TRBJ2-1, with unresolved D. Germline V gene sequence: CDR1 SGHTA, CDR2 FQGNSA. The germline V and J ends were trimmed by 0 bases and 0 bases, with 9 bases remaining between them. The CDR3 is 16 residues long.

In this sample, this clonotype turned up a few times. CDR3 sequence: CASSKDRGNQPQHF. CDR3 in DNA: TGTGCCAGCAGCAAGGACAGGGGCAATCAGCCCCAGCATTTT. The V gene is TRBV7-9, the J gene TRBJ1-5, with 8 nucleotides matching TRBD1. The CDR3 contains 14 residues. Trimming took 5 bases from V and 2 from J; bases not matched to a gene: 2. CDR1 SEHNR and CDR2 FQNEAQ come from the germline V gene (reference sequence). Full variable domain (rest looked up from reference TRBV7-9 and TRBJ1-5): DTGVSQNPRHKITKRGQNVTFRCDPISEHNRLYWYRQTLGQGPEFLTYFQNEAQLEKSRLLSDRFSAERPKGSFSTLEIQRTEQGDSAMYLCASSKDRGNQPQHFGDGTRLSIL.

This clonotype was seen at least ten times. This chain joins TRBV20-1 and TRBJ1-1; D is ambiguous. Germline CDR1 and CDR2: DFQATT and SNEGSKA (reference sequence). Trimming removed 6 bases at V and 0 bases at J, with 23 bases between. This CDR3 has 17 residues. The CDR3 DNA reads TGCAGTGCGACCCAATGGGCCAGCCAAACCATGAACACTGAAGCTTTCTTT. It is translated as CSATQWASQTMNTEAFF.

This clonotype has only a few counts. The CDR3 sequence is CATSRDPQGAQETQYF. The CDR3 region has the DNA TGTGCCACCAGCAGAGATCCACAGGGGGCACAAGAGACCCAGTACTTC. The chain recombines TRBV15 with TRBJ2-5; 9 nucleotides match TRBD1. The CDR3 consists of 16 residues. Trimming at V came to 0 bases and at J to 2 bases, leaving 4 bases not matched to a gene. Germline V gives CDR1 LNHNV, CDR2 YYDKDF (reference sequence).

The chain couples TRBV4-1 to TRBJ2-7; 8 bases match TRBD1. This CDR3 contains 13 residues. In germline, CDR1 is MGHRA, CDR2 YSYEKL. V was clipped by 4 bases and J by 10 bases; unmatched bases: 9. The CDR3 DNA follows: TGCGCCAGCAGCCGGCAGACAGGGGATTCTCAGTACGTC. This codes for CASSRQTGDSQYV.

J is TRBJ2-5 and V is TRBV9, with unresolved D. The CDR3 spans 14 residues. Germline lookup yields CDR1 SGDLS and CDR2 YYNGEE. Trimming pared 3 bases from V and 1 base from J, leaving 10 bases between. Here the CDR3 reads CASSAQEAQETQYF. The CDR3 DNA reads TGTGCCAGCAGCGCCCAGGAAGCCCAAGAGACCCAGTACTTC.

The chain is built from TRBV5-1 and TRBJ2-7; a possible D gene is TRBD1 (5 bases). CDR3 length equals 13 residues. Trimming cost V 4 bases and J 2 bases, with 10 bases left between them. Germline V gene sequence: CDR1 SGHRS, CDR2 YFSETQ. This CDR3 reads CASSVGHPYEQYF. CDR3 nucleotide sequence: TGCGCCAGCAGCGTAGGACACCCCTACGAGCAGTACTTC.

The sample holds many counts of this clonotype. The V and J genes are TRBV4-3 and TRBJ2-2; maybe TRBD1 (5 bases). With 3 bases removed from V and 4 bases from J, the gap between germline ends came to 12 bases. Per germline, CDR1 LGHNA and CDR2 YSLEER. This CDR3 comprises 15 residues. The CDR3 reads CASSHLGASTGELFF. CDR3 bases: TGCGCCAGCAGCCACCTAGGGGCGAGCACCGGGGAGCTGTTTTTT.

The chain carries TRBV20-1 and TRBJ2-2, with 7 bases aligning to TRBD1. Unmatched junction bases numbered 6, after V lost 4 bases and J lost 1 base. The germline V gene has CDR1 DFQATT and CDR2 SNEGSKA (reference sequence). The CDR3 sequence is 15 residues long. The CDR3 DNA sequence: TGCAGTGCTACCTCCCGGGACAGGAACACCGGGGAGCTGTTTTTT. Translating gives CSATSRDRNTGELFF.

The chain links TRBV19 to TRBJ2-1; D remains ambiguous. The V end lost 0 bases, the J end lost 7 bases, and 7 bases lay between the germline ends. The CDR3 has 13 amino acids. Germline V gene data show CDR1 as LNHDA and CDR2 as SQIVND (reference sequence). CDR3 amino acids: CASSIDRPNEQFF. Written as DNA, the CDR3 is TGTGCCAGTAGTATAGATCGTCCGAATGAGCAGTTCTTC. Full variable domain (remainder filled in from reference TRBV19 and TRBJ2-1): DGGITQSPKYLFRKEGQNVTLSCEQNLNHDAMYWYRQDPGQGLRLIYYSQIVNDFQKGDIAEGYSVSREKKESFPLTVTSAQKNPTAFYLCASSIDRPNEQFFGPGTRLTVL.

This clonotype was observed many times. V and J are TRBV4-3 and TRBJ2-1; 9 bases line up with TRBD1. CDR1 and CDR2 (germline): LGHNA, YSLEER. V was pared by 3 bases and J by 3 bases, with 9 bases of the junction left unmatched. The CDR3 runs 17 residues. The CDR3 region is CASSHPTRQGGYNEQFF. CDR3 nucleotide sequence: TGCGCCAGCAGCCACCCCACCCGACAGGGGGGCTACAATGAGCAGTTCTTC.

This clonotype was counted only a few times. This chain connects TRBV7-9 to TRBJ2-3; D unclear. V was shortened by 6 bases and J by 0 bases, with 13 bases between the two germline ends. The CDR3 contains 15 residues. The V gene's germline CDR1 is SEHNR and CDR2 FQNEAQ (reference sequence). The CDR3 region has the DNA TGTGCCAGCAGGGGCAGAATACCTAGCACAGATACGCAGTATTTT. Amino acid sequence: CASRGRIPSTDTQYF.